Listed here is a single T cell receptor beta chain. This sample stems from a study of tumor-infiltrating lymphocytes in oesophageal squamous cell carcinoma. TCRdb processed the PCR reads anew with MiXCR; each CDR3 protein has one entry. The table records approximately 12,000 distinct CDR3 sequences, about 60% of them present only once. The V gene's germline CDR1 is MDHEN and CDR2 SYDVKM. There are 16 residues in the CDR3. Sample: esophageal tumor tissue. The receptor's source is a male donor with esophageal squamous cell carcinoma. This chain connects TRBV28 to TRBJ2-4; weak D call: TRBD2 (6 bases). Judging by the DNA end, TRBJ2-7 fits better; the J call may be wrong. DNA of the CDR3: TGTGCCAGCAGTTGGGGGATTGCTAGCGAAATATCCGAGCAGTACTTC. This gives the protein CASSWGIASEISEQYF.